A selection of T cell receptor beta chains follows, all from one sample in a study of blood T cell repertoires in COVID-19. Sequencing was performed with immunoSEQ multiplex PCR; in TCRdb, only in-frame clones are kept and a portion is missing. The data contain about 84,000 clones, around 79% of them singletons. The sample comprised peripheral blood. These receptors came from a man aged 50-59 years with active or convalescent COVID-19. The CDR3 runs from the conserved cysteine through the conserved F or W. The D gene is left open where the match is weak. The size of a clone is reported for some rows only, either as once, few or many, or as a class for expanded clones.

TRBJ2-7 . TRBV28 . TGTGCCAGCAGTTTCCCCACTTTGTACGAGCAGTACTTC CASSFPTLYEQYF
TRBJ1-2 . TRBV10-3 TRBD1 TGTGCCAGAGACAGGGCCGTCTGCTATGGCTACACCTTC CARDRAVCYGYTF
TRBJ2-5 once TRBV7-9 TRBD2 TGTGCCAGCAGCATCCTCGGGGGGTCTGAAGAGACCCAGTACTTC CASSILGGSEETQYF
TRBJ2-1 . TRBV5-1 . TGCGCCAGCAGAGGTCCCTCGGGGAATGAGCAGTTCTTC CASRGPSGNEQFF
TRBJ1-5 . TRBV28 TRBD1 TGTGCCAGCAGTACCAAGACAGGGACTCAGCCCCAGCATTTT CASSTKTGTQPQHF
TRBJ2-3 . TRBV9 . TGTGCCAGCAGCGTGGGGGCGATCCAGGGAACAGATACGCAGTATTTT CASSVGAIQGTDTQYF
TRBJ1-1 . TRBV11-1 . TGTGCCAGCAGCCGGGGGATAAACACTGAAGCTTTCTTT CASSRGINTEAFF
TRBJ1-4 . TRBV7-2 . TGTGCCAGCAGCTTAGATCAAGGGGTAGGAGAAAAACTGTTTTTT CASSLDQGVGEKLFF
TRBJ1-5 . TRBV4-1 . TGCGCCAGCAGCCAAGTGGGTCAAGGGGCCCAGCATTTT CASSQVGQGAQHF
TRBJ2-1 . TRBV3-1/TRBV3-2 . TGTGCCAGCAGCCAAGATTACGAGTCTTACAATGAGCAGTTCTTC CASSQDYESYNEQFF
TRBJ2-7 . TRBV6-5 TRBD1 TGTGCCAGCAGCACAGGGGGCGCCGGCTACGAGCAGTACTTC CASSTGGAGYEQYF
TRBJ2-5 . TRBV7-6 TRBD1 TGTGCCAGCAGCTTAATTCAGGGGGCGCGGGAGACCCAGTACTTC CASSLIQGARETQYF
TRBJ2-5 . TRBV7-6 TRBD1 TGTGCCAGCGGTAAAACAGGACAGGGCCAAGAGACCCAGTACTTC CASGKTGQGQETQYF
TRBJ2-1 . TRBV9 . TGTGCCAGCAGCCTACCCCCATACAATGAGCAGTTCTTC CASSLPPYNEQFF
TRBJ1-1 few TRBV2 . TGTGCCAGCAGTGAACAGGGCGGAGAAGCTTTCTTT CASSEQGGEAFF
TRBJ2-6 . TRBV16 . TGTGCCAGCAGCCAGGTAGGACAAGGGGCCTCTGGGGCCAACGTCCTGACTTTC CASSQVGQGASGANVLTF
TRBJ1-2 . TRBV10-2 . TGCGCCAGCAGTGAGGTGGGGACAAGGGACTATGGCTACACCTTC CASSEVGTRDYGYTF
TRBJ2-3 . TRBV5-4 . TGTGCCAGCAGCTTGAAAGGGACTAGCACAGATACGCAGTATTTT CASSLKGTSTDTQYF
TRBJ1-1 . TRBV5-6 . TGTGCCAGCACCCTAGGAGCTGAAGCTTTCTTT CASTLGAEAFF
TRBJ2-7 . TRBV12-3/TRBV12-4 . TGTGCCAGCAGTCCTATGGGGGGTCACGAGCAGTACTTC CASSPMGGHEQYF
TRBJ2-5 once TRBV2 . TGTGCCAGCAGAGGACTAGGGGGGGAGACCCAGTACTTC CASRGLGGETQYF
TRBJ1-4 . TRBV13 . TGTGCCAGCAGCGCCAGCCACCAGGGGACTAATGAAAAACTGTTTTTT CASSASHQGTNEKLFF
TRBJ2-2 few TRBV6-6 TRBD1 TGTGCCAGTGGGGGACAGGGGGACACCGGGGAGCTGTTTTTT CASGGQGDTGELFF
TRBJ2-1 . TRBV5-1 TRBD1 TGCGCCAGCGGTACCGGGACAGGGATTAGCTCCTACAATGAGCAGTTCTTC CASGTGTGISSYNEQFF
TRBJ2-3 . TRBV6-2/TRBV6-3 TRBD2 TGTGCCAGCAGTCCCCTAGCGGTCCGCACAGATACGCAGTATTTT CASSPLAVRTDTQYF
TRBJ2-3 . TRBV7-3 . TGTGCCAGCAGCTCCTACCAGAGGGGCACAGATACGCAGTATTTT CASSSYQRGTDTQYF
TRBJ1-3 . TRBV9 . TGTGCCAGCAGCGTAGAGTCGGCGGCTAGCTCTGGAAACACCATATATTTT CASSVESAASSGNTIYF
TRBJ2-7 many TRBV11-3 . TGTGCCAGCAGCCCCCCCTGCCTGAGCTCCTACGAGCAGTACTTC CASSPPCLSSYEQYF
TRBJ2-7 . TRBV5-5 . TGTGCCAGCAGCTTAGCCTTATCCTACGAGCAGTACTTC CASSLALSYEQYF
TRBJ2-7 . TRBV19 . TGTGCCAGTAGTATCCTCGGACAGCCAGACACCCACGAGCAGTACTTC CASSILGQPDTHEQYF
TRBJ2-1 few TRBV14 TRBD2 TGTGCCAGCAGCCCCTGGGGAGCGGGGAAGAACAATGAGCAGTTCTTC CASSPWGAGKNNEQFF
TRBJ2-1 . TRBV7-3 . TGTGCCAGCAGCTTGTACAGCAATGAGCAGTTCTTC CASSLYSNEQFF
TRBJ1-2 . TRBV6-5 . TGTGCCAGCACCCCTGGGGGCAACTATGGCTACACCTTC CASTPGGNYGYTF
TRBJ1-1 . TRBV6-5 . TGTGCCAGCAGTTACCACGAATCTGCGATGAACACTGAAGCTTTCTTT CASSYHESAMNTEAFF
TRBJ2-7 few TRBV12-3/TRBV12-4 . TGTGCCAGCAGTCCCAGCTCCTACGAGCAGTACTTC CASSPSSYEQYF
TRBJ1-6 . TRBV9 TRBD1 TGTGCCAGCAGCGCACCGGGACAGGGAGATAATTCACCCCTCCACTTT CASSAPGQGDNSPLHF
TRBJ2-7 once TRBV9 TRBD1 TGTGCCAGCGGGACAGGGGGCACCTACGAGCAGTACTTC CASGTGGTYEQYF
TRBJ1-1 . TRBV4-3 . TGCGCCAGCAGCCACGGGGGTACCCAGAACACTGAAGCTTTCTTT CASSHGGTQNTEAFF
TRBJ2-5 once TRBV11-2 TRBD2 TGTGCCAGCAGCTTAGGGACGCTAGCGGAAGAGACCCAGTACTTC CASSLGTLAEETQYF
TRBJ2-2 . TRBV18 TRBD1 TGTGCCAGCTCACCAGGACAGGGGGCCAACACCGGGGAGCTGTTTTTT CASSPGQGANTGELFF
TRBJ2-5 . TRBV6-1 TRBD2 TGTGCCAGCAGTGATCTCATGGGACTAGCGGGGGCCCTCCAAGAGACCCAGTACTTC CASSDLMGLAGALQETQYF
TRBJ2-7 few TRBV11-2 . TGTGCCAGCAGCTTATGGGACACCGCCTACGAGCAGTACTTC CASSLWDTAYEQYF
TRBJ2-7 . TRBV2 TRBD1 TGTGCCAGCAGAGGCGACAGGGGAGACCACGAGCAGTACTTC CASRGDRGDHEQYF
TRBJ2-3 . TRBV28 . TGTGCCAGCAGTCCTACCGGACTCCTCGGGGATACGCAGTATTTT CASSPTGLLGDTQYF
TRBJ2-2 once TRBV10-3 . TGTGCCATCAGGGTCATGGAGTTGTCCGGGGAGCTGTTTTTT CAIRVMELSGELFF
TRBJ2-1 . TRBV9 TRBD2 TGTGCCAGCAGCGCCACCGGGACTAGCAACTATGAGCAGTTCTTC CASSATGTSNYEQFF
TRBJ2-1 . TRBV19 TRBD1 TGTGCCAGTAGTACGGGACAGTCCTACAATGAGCAGTTCTTC CASSTGQSYNEQFF
TRBJ1-5 . TRBV28 . TGTGCCAGCAGCGAGGGTCAGCCCCAGCATTTT CASSEGQPQHF